Below are 21 T cell receptor beta chains sequenced from a single sample in a study of blood T cell repertoires in COVID-19. Here immunoSEQ multiplex PCR was the method, and the copy in TCRdb shows in-frame clones only, minus some. The sample yields 300,000 to 350,000 clones, roughly 87% seen once. The sequencing sample was made of PBMCs or T cells enriched from blood (not recorded which). All receptors come from a woman between 18 and 30 years old who had recovered from COVID-19.

In this sample, this clone turned up a few times. This chain links TRBV28 with TRBJ1-5; D not resolved. The CDR3 extends over 13 amino acids. V lost 5 bases and J lost 6, with 11 bases in between. The V gene's germline CDR1 is MDHEN and CDR2 SYDVKM. The CDR3 DNA is TGTGCCAGCAGTCCACCTAGTTCTCAGCCCCAGCATTTT. Translation: CASSPPSSQPQHF.

In regard to this clone: The sample holds other DNA sequences that translate to the same CDR3. The rearrangement links TRBV12-3 or TRBV12-4 to TRBJ1-2, with D hard to call. The CDR3 has 12 amino acids. Trimming removed 3 bases at V and 4 bases at J, with 6 bases between. CDR3 loop: CASSLAAYGYTF. CDR3 bases: TGTGCCAGCAGTTTGGCCGCCTATGGCTACACCTTC.

J is TRBJ1-1 and V is TRBV9; D unclear. The CDR3 consists of 17 residues. The germline V gene has CDR1 SGDLS and CDR2 YYNGEE. Trimming pared 0 bases from V and 5 bases from J, leaving 20 bases between. The CDR3 here is CASSVGPMEVSGTEAFF. CDR3 in DNA: TGTGCCAGCAGCGTAGGGCCCATGGAGGTTTCCGGGACTGAAGCTTTCTTT.

The chain uses TRBV19 and TRBJ1-1, with D hard to call. Germline loops: CDR1 LNHDA, CDR2 SQIVND (reference sequence). The CDR3 length is 13 residues. Trimming stripped 5 bases from V and 2 bases from J, with 9 bases between. The CDR3 DNA reads TGTGCCAGTAGTCGAGGGTTAAACACTGAAGCTTTCTTT. Translated: CASSRGLNTEAFF.

This chain connects TRBV7-2 to TRBJ1-2; perhaps TRBD1 as D (6 bases). The length of the CDR3 is 14 residues. Germline lookup yields CDR1 SGHTA and CDR2 FQGNSA. V was pared by 5 bases and J by 4 bases, with 14 bases between. CDR3 in DNA: TGTGCCAGCAGCGCCAAGGGGGGGGGCTATGGCTACACCTTC. Protein sequence: CASSAKGGGYGYTF. Based on the CDR3 plus reference TRBV7-2 and TRBJ1-2, the full variable domain is GAGVSQSPSNKVTEKGKDVELRCDPISGHTALYWYRQSLGQGLEFLIYFQGNSAPDKSGLPSDRFSAERTGGSVSTLTIQRTQQEDSAVYLCASSAKGGGYGYTFGSGTRLTVV.

The V and J genes are TRBV9 and TRBJ1-1, with D perhaps matching TRBD1 (5 bases). The ends were cut back, 0 bases at V and 2 bases at J, with 8 bases in the middle. This CDR3 spans 14 amino acids. CDR1 is SGDLS and CDR2 is YYNGEE in the germline V gene. CDR3 nucleotide sequence: TGTGCCAGCAGCGTAGCCGGGGGTAACACTGAAGCTTTCTTT. It translates to CASSVAGGNTEAFF.

The CDR3 DNA reads as TGTGCCAGCAGCTCCAAACGACAGGGGGCATTTGGCTACACCTTC. This translates into CASSSKRQGAFGYTF. This chain connects TRBV5-6 to TRBJ1-2, with 10 bases matching TRBD1. From germline, CDR1 is SGHDT and CDR2 YYEEEE. J lost 7 bases, V lost 3 bases, and 9 bases had no gene match. CDR3 length: 15 amino acids.

The chain combines TRBV30 with TRBJ1-3; 7 bases fit TRBD1. The J segment lost 4 bases and the V segment lost 0 bases, leaving 3 bases of the junction unmatched. CDR1 GTSNPN and CDR2 SVGIG come from the germline V gene (reference sequence). This CDR3 has 14 amino acids. The CDR3: CAWSVGQIGNTIYF. The CDR3 DNA follows: TGTGCCTGGAGTGTGGGACAGATCGGAAACACCATATATTTT.

The J gene is TRBJ1-1, the V gene TRBV7-9; D is uncertain. Trimming left V 7 bases short and J 0 bases short, with 18 bases between. The germline V gene encodes CDR1 SEHNR and CDR2 FQNEAQ (reference sequence). This CDR3 spans 16 amino acids. CDR3 in DNA: TGTGCCAGCACCGTGTGGCCTTTGTTCGTGAACACTGAAGCTTTCTTT. Amino acids: CASTVWPLFVNTEAFF.

V gene TRBV5-1 combines with J gene TRBJ1-1; 9 nucleotides align to TRBD1. The length of the CDR3 is 15 residues. With V trimmed by 3 bases and J by 1 base, 4 bases remained unmatched. CDR1 and CDR2 from the germline V gene are SGHRS and YFSETQ. Here the CDR3 reads CASSYNRGRNTEAFF. The CDR3 DNA follows: TGCGCCAGCAGCTATAACAGGGGGCGGAACACTGAAGCTTTCTTT.

The chain carries TRBV28 and TRBJ1-2, with D perhaps matching TRBD1 (5 bases). The CDR3 extends over 12 amino acids. V lost 7 bases, J lost 1 base, and 7 bases lay in between. In germline, CDR1 is MDHEN, CDR2 SYDVKM. For the CDR3, the DNA is TGTGCCAGCATAGGGGATAACTATGGCTACACCTTC. The encoded protein is CASIGDNYGYTF.

The gene calls are TRBV18 and TRBJ2-5; TRBD2 agrees at 16 bases. The V segment lost 0 bases and the J segment 6 bases; nucleotides outside the gene matches: 7. Per the germline V gene, CDR1 is KGHSH and CDR2 is LQKENI. CDR3 length: 18 residues. The chain's CDR3 is CASSPPGLAGGNVKTQYF. The DNA for the CDR3 is TGTGCCAGCTCACCACCGGGACTAGCGGGAGGGAACGTCAAGACCCAGTACTTC. Combining the CDR3 with reference TRBV18 and TRBJ2-5 gives the whole variable domain NAGVMQNPRHLVRRRGQEARLRCSPMKGHSHVYWYRQLPEEGLKFMVYLQKENIIDESGMPKERFSAEFPKEGPSILRIQQVVRGDSAAYFCASSPPGLAGGNVKTQYFGPGTRLLVL.

The chain carries TRBV3-1 (or the pseudogene TRBV3-2) and TRBJ2-1, with TRBD1 as a possible D gene (5 bases). CDR1 and CDR2 (germline): LGHDT, YNNKEL (reference sequence). Trimming left V 1 base short and J 7 bases short, with 11 bases between. This CDR3 has 14 amino acids. The CDR3 nucleotides are TGTGCCAGCAGCCAAGGCAGGGCAGGGAATGAGCAGTTCTTC. This gives the protein CASSQGRAGNEQFF.

The rearrangement uses TRBV19 and TRBJ2-1; 11 nucleotides agree with TRBD2. The germline V gene has CDR1 LNHDA and CDR2 SQIVND (reference sequence). This CDR3 spans 15 amino acids. J gave up 6 bases and V 6 bases, and 7 bases lay outside the gene matches. Here the CDR3 reads CASRLAGGSRNEQFF. The DNA of the CDR3 is TGTGCCAGTAGGCTAGCGGGAGGATCTCGCAATGAGCAGTTCTTC. Combining the CDR3 with reference TRBV19 and TRBJ2-1 gives the whole variable domain DGGITQSPKYLFRKEGQNVTLSCEQNLNHDAMYWYRQDPGQGLRLIYYSQIVNDFQKGDIAEGYSVSREKKESFPLTVTSAQKNPTAFYLCASRLAGGSRNEQFFGPGTRLTVL.

V and J are TRBV7-2 and TRBJ2-5, with TRBD2 identical over 7 bases. The germline V gene encodes CDR1 SGHTA and CDR2 FQGNSA. V lost 1 base, J lost 7 bases, and 6 bases stayed unmatched. The length of the CDR3 is 14 residues. This chain's CDR3 is CASSLVNLAGTQYF. The CDR3 nucleotides read TGTGCCAGCAGCTTAGTAAATTTAGCGGGGACCCAGTACTTC. The full variable domain, in which reference TRBV7-2 and TRBJ2-5 provide the parts outside the CDR3, is GAGVSQSPSNKVTEKGKDVELRCDPISGHTALYWYRQSLGQGLEFLIYFQGNSAPDKSGLPSDRFSAERTGGSVSTLTIQRTQQEDSAVYLCASSLVNLAGTQYFGPGTRLLVL.

This sequence joins TRBV5-6 and TRBJ1-4; TRBD1 aligns across 8 bases. CDR3 length: 16 amino acids. CDR1 and CDR2 (germline): SGHDT, YYEEEE. Trimming took 0 bases from V and 4 from J; bases not matched to a gene: 5. CDR3 residues: CASSLAGGIGNEKLFF. CDR3 in DNA: TGTGCCAGCAGCTTGGCAGGGGGCATTGGTAATGAAAAACTGTTTTTT.

The chain joins TRBV4-2 to TRBJ2-7; TRBD1 agrees at 9 bases. Germline V lookup: CDR1 LGHNA, CDR2 YNFKEQ. V shed 1 base and J 5 bases; nucleotides not matched to a gene: 12. CDR3 length equals 17 residues. The CDR3 DNA sequence: TGTGCCAGCAGCCAAGGACGGGGACAGGGCTTGGAAAACGAGCAGTACTTC. Protein sequence: CASSQGRGQGLENEQYF.

The V gene is TRBV7-6, the J gene TRBJ2-3; 9 nucleotides align to TRBD2. Germline values: CDR1 SGHVS, CDR2 FNYEAQ. This CDR3 contains 15 residues. Trimming took 4 bases from V and 2 from J; bases not matched to a gene: 4. The CDR3 is CASSSSGAPTDTQYF. For the CDR3, the DNA is TGTGCCAGCAGCTCTAGCGGGGCGCCCACAGATACGCAGTATTTT. Supplemented by reference TRBV7-6 and TRBJ2-3, the full variable domain reads GAGVSQSPRYKVTKRGQDVALRCDPISGHVSLYWYRQALGQGPEFLTYFNYEAQQDKSGLPNDRFSAERPEGSISTLTIQRTEQRDSAMYRCASSSSGAPTDTQYFGPGTRLTVL.

V gene TRBV29-1 combines with J gene TRBJ1-1, with D possibly matching TRBD1 (6 bases). CDR1 and CDR2 (germline): SQVTM, ANQGSEA. There are 13 residues in the CDR3. Trimming cost V 5 bases and J 4 bases, with 14 bases left between them. CDR3 DNA sequence: TGCAGCGTTCTGGGGGCGTTGGTCACTGAAGCTTTCTTT. Its protein is CSVLGALVTEAFF.

The chain carries TRBV10-3 and TRBJ1-5, with D unclear. Germline V gives CDR1 ENHRY, CDR2 SYGVKD. Trimming pared 2 bases from V and 2 bases from J, leaving 13 bases between. The CDR3 has 16 residues. CDR3 protein: CAISEETASGNQPQHF. For the CDR3, the DNA is TGTGCCATCAGTGAGGAGACGGCGAGCGGCAATCAGCCCCAGCATTTT.

The rearrangement uses TRBV28 and TRBJ2-5; 9 nucleotides line up with TRBD1. The CDR3 sequence is 17 residues long. The ends lost 5 bases at V and 2 bases at J; junction bases unmatched: 12. CDR1 and CDR2 from the germline V gene are MDHEN and SYDVKM. The CDR3 region has the DNA TGTGCCAGCAGTGAAGGACAGGGGCGGACACCACAAGAGACCCAGTACTTC. It encodes CASSEGQGRTPQETQYF.